The rows below give T cell receptor beta chains drawn from one sample of a study of long-term antiretroviral therapy in people with HIV. Profiled with immunoSEQ multiplex PCR; TCRdb holds only in-frame clones, not every one. The sample records 25,000 to 35,000 clones, about 86% being singletons. Sample: unsorted PBMCs, taken 0.8 years after starting antiretroviral therapy. All receptors derive from a woman in her twenties or thirties with HIV. The CDR3 runs from the conserved cysteine through the conserved F or W. The D gene is left open where the match is weak. Size values are once, few and many counts, or a class for expanded clones, and some rows have none.

clone size,V gene,D gene,J gene,CDR3 DNA,CDR3 protein
NA,TRBV30,NA,TRBJ1-2,TGTGCCTGGAAGGGGCCCCGCGACTATGGCTACACCTTC,CAWKGPRDYGYTF
large,TRBV5-8,TRBD2,TRBJ2-3,TGTGCCAGCAGTTGGGGGGGTACCACAGATACGCAGTATTTT,CASSWGGTTDTQYF
NA,TRBV7-9,NA,TRBJ1-5,TGTGCCAGCAGCTGTCACCGGCCCCGGTTGGGAAGGCATCAGCCCCAGCATTTT,CASSCHRPRLGRHQPQHF
NA,TRBV19,NA,TRBJ1-4,TGTGCCAGTAGCCTAACAGGGAATGAAAAACTGTTTTTT,CASSLTGNEKLFF
NA,TRBV30,NA,TRBJ1-4,TGTGCCTGGAGTTTGGTGGGGGGGAAACTGTTTTTT,CAWSLVGGKLFF
NA,TRBV6-1,TRBD1,TRBJ1-6,TGTGCCACCAAGACAGGGGGATATTCACCCCTCCACTTT,CATKTGGYSPLHF
NA,TRBV6-1,NA,TRBJ2-5,TGTGCCAGCAGTAGGGGGGGTGAGGAGACCCAGTACTTC,CASSRGGEETQYF
NA,TRBV10-3,NA,TRBJ2-2,TGTGCCATCAGTGACGGATACACCGGGGAGCTGTTTTTT,CAISDGYTGELFF
NA,TRBV4-1,NA,TRBJ1-4,TGCGCCAGCAGCCAAGATGGAAGGGGCTGGGAAAAACTGTTTTTT,CASSQDGRGWEKLFF
NA,TRBV30,NA,TRBJ1-3,TGTGCCTGGAATTCTCAGGGGATCTCTGGAAACACCATATATTTT,CAWNSQGISGNTIYF
NA,TRBV5-1,NA,TRBJ1-5,TGCGCCAGCAGCCTTCGGGGGGATAGCAATCAGCCCCAGCATTTT,CASSLRGDSNQPQHF
once,TRBV14,NA,TRBJ1-1,TGTGCCAGCAGCCAAAGAATTGGAGGACGGGAGACTGAAGCTTTCTTT,CASSQRIGGRETEAFF
few,TRBV7-9,NA,TRBJ1-2,TGTGCCAGCAGCCAACGGGGGGTTGGCTATGGCTACACCTTC,CASSQRGVGYGYTF
NA,TRBV10-3,NA,TRBJ2-2,TGTGCCATCAGGTTGGAAACCACGAACACCGGGGAGCTGTTTTTT,CAIRLETTNTGELFF
NA,TRBV11-2,NA,TRBJ2-1,TGTGCCAGCAGCTTAGATAACCGGGGCGGGGTCAATGAGCAGTTCTTC,CASSLDNRGGVNEQFF
NA,TRBV29-1,NA,TRBJ1-4,TGCAGCGTTGAGGTCCCGGGACGGGTTAATGAAAAACTGTTTTTT,CSVEVPGRVNEKLFF
few,TRBV5-8,TRBD1,TRBJ1-1,TGTGCCAGCGCTTCGGGACAGGGTGGTACTGAAGCTTTCTTT,CASASGQGGTEAFF
NA,TRBV5-6,TRBD2,TRBJ2-5,TGTGCCAGCAGCTTGGAATTTGGGGGGGGGTGGAAAGAGACCCAGTACTTC,CASSLEFGGGWKETQYF
once,TRBV7-2,TRBD1,TRBJ1-1,TGTGCCAGCAGCCTGGGACAGGGTATAACTGAAGCTTTCTTT,CASSLGQGITEAFF
NA,TRBV4-1,TRBD1,TRBJ2-5,TGCGCCAGCAGCCAACCTGACAGGGACCAAGAGACCCAGTACTTC,CASSQPDRDQETQYF
NA,TRBV5-5,NA,TRBJ1-2,TGTGCCAGCAGCGTTTCCCCAGGGATCGGGGGCTACACCTTC,CASSVSPGIGGYTF
NA,TRBV6-1,NA,TRBJ2-7,TGTGCCAGCAGTCCTCTTTCCCACGGCTACGAGCAGTACTTC,CASSPLSHGYEQYF
NA,TRBV30,TRBD1,TRBJ1-2,TGTGCCTGGAGGGGACAGCTTCCTAGGGAGGATGGCTACACCTTC,CAWRGQLPREDGYTF
medium-sized,TRBV21-1,NA,TRBJ1-4,TGTGCCAGCAGCAACCCCCCCGGGGGGCCCTTTAAGAGCGATAGGGAAAAACTGTTTTTT,CASSNPPGGPFKSDREKLFF
NA,TRBV12-5,NA,TRBJ2-1,TGTGCTAGTGGTATGGGGTATTCTGAGCAGTTCTTC,CASGMGYSEQFF
NA,TRBV7-9,NA,TRBJ2-6,TGTGCCAGCAGCTTAGACGATGGGGCCAACGTCCTGACTTTC,CASSLDDGANVLTF
NA,TRBV5-1,NA,TRBJ1-4,TGCGCCAGCAGCTTGGGAGGGGTTGATGAAAAACTGTTTTTT,CASSLGGVDEKLFF
NA,TRBV18,NA,TRBJ1-5,TGTGCCAGCTCACCGGGAGTAGGCAGCAATCAGCCCCAGCATTTT,CASSPGVGSNQPQHF
once,TRBV5-4,TRBD2,TRBJ2-2,TGTGCCAGCCGCTCTACTAGCGGCTACACCGGGGAGCTGTTTTTT,CASRSTSGYTGELFF
NA,TRBV7-9,NA,TRBJ1-1,TGTGCCAGCAGCTTTGCGGGTGAAGCTTTCTTT,CASSFAGEAFF
NA,TRBV5-1,NA,TRBJ2-5,TGCGCCAGCAGCTTGGGCCCCTTAGGGGGATTAGAGACCCAGTACTTC,CASSLGPLGGLETQYF
NA,TRBV18,NA,TRBJ2-5,TGTGCCAGCTCACTAACGGAAGAGACCCAGTACTTC,CASSLTEETQYF
once,TRBV6-1,NA,TRBJ1-5,TGTGCCAGCAGTGCCCGGTTTGGACGGGGGAGCAATCAGCCCCAGCATTTT,CASSARFGRGSNQPQHF
NA,TRBV7-3,NA,TRBJ1-3,TGTGCCAGCAGCCCCCGGACAGAGAGAAACACCATATATTTT,CASSPRTERNTIYF
NA,TRBV6-5,NA,TRBJ1-1,TGTGCCAGCCTGACTACGCGGGGAAACACTGAAGCTTTCTTT,CASLTTRGNTEAFF
NA,TRBV9,NA,TRBJ2-3,TGTGCCAGCAGCGTTTTCGGGGACTCCACAGATACGCAGTATTTT,CASSVFGDSTDTQYF
NA,TRBV18,TRBD2,TRBJ2-7,TGTGCCAGCTCCTCAGTCCCGGGAGGGATCAGCGAGCAGTACTTC,CASSSVPGGISEQYF